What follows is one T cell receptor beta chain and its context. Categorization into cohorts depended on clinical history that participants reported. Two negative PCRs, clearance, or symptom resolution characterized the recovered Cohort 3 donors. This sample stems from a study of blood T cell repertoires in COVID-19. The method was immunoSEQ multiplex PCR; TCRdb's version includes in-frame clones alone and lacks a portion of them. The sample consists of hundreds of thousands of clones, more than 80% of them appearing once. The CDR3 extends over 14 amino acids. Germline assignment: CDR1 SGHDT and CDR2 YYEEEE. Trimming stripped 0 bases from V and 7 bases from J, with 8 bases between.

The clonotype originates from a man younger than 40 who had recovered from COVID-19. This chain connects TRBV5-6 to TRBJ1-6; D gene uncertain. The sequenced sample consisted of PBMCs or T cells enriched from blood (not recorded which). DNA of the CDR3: TGTGCCAGCAGCTTGGCCATTCAGAATTCACCCCTCCACTTT. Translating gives CASSLAIQNSPLHF. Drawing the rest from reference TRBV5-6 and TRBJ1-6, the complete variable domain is DAGVTQSPTHLIKTRGQQVTLRCSPKSGHDTVSWYQQALGQGPQFIFQYYEEEERQRGNFPDRFSGHQFPNYSSELNVNALLLGDSALYLCASSLAIQNSPLHFGNGTRLTVT.